This T cell receptor beta chain appears in the sequencing data of a study of blood T cells in healthy people across ages. Whole-study results and caveats: With age, beta diversity per million T cells declined roughly linearly, significantly by 40. Expanded clonotype changes were possibly confounded by unknown donor CMV status.

Primers used in a second PCR of roughly 6 to 11 cycles were a sample-barcoded 5' primer and a J-beta primer mix. TCRdb redid the calling of the 5' RACE reads with MiXCR, one entry per CDR3 protein. The sample contains 2 million or so distinct CDR3 sequences, about 50% of which appear only once. Per sample, at least 6 micrograms of total RNA were extracted. In germline, CDR1 is LGHNA, CDR2 YNFKEQ. The CDR3 sequence is 18 residues long. V was clipped by 4 bases and J by 0 bases, with 16 bases between them. This clonotype was recorded only once. What it binds is unknown. This receptor was taken from a woman aged 40-49 years in good health. Material for sequencing was blood. The J gene is TRBJ1-6, the V gene TRBV4-2, with D perhaps matching TRBD1 (5 bases). The CDR3 sequence: CASSPSGGGSSYNSPLHF. DNA for the CDR3: TGTGCCAGCAGCCCTTCCGGCGGGGGGAGCTCCTATAATTCACCCCTCCACTTT.